This entry concerns a single T cell receptor (beta chain). This CDR3 spans 11 amino acids. From germline, CDR1 is LNHNV and CDR2 YYDKDF (reference sequence). V was shortened by 2 bases and J by 5 bases, with 3 bases between the two germline ends. Genomic DNA templated the TCR beta VDJ and CDR3 profiling. From the reads, TCRdb called clonotypes with MiXCR, one entry per CDR3 protein. The data contain 250,000 to 350,000 distinct CDR3 sequences, approximately 56% of them singletons. The sample is drawn from a study of CD8+CD57+ T cells in acquired aplastic anemia. This chain uses TRBV15 with TRBJ2-5; D not resolved. The sequenced sample consisted of sorted CD4+, CD8+, or CD8+CD57+ T cells (not recorded which) from PBMCs. This sequence was found in a human donor with severe aplastic anemia or a healthy control (not recorded which). CDR3 coding DNA: TGTGCCACCAGCAGAACGGAGACCCAGTACTTC. Protein product: CATSRTETQYF.